This T cell receptor (beta chain) came from a study of human CD8 memory T cell subsets. Its frequency marks this clonotype as medium-sized (0.01 to 0.1%). Its specificity is not known. Study-wide results and caveats: For stem-like memory and precursor exhausted T cells, diversity was similarly high, which was not true of effector memory cells.

Preparation of the TCR beta libraries relied on UMI-labeled 5' RACE. TCRdb reworked the 5' RACE reads into one entry per CDR3 protein, no DNA. The sample data list about 5,600 distinct CDR3 sequences. This CDR3 spans 18 amino acids. Germline V gene sequence: CDR1 LGHNA, CDR2 YSLEER. The sample comprised CD8+ effector memory T cells (TEM) sorted from PBMCs. Regarding subset: effector memory CD8 T cells, CCR7- CD45RO+ CD95+. This chain joins TRBV4-3 and TRBJ1-4; with no DNA, the TCRdb D assignment of TRBD1 cannot be verified. The sequence was obtained from a human donor in good health. This CDR3 reads CASSPGQGAPEGDEKLFF.